This T cell receptor (beta chain) was identified during a study of cytomegalovirus exposure and HLA in healthy donors. Primers included in the PCR were 60 Vbeta and 13 Jbeta primers. The table came from immunoSEQ multiplex PCR; TCRdb's copy has only in-frame clones and leaves some out. The profile covers about 140,000 clones, with 82% appearing a single time and 1.9% taken by the ten largest. Concerning this clone itself: Antigen: not known.

This CDR3 is built from 16 residues. The V gene end was trimmed by 5 bases and the J gene end by 7 bases; junction bases not matched to a gene: 13. CDR1 is SGHVS and CDR2 is FQNEAQ in the germline V gene. The study, taken as a whole, reports: Later analysis indicated greater clonal expansion among HLA-associated TCR beta chains than among equally common other chains. Cytomegalovirus association was listed for around 170 TCR beta chains. Earlier analysis looked at TCR beta V segments, and most were productive about 90% or about 30% of the time. Reportedly, cytomegalovirus status was diagnosed with high sensitivity and specificity.

This clonotype was obtained from a woman in her forties in good health and CMV-seronegative. V usage is TRBV7-8 and J usage is TRBJ1-2, with 10 bases lining up with TRBD1. The sample comprised PBMCs. DNA for the CDR3: TGTGCCAGCAGCCATGTAGGGACAGGGGATATAGGTGGCTACACCTTC. The encoded protein is CASSHVGTGDIGGYTF.